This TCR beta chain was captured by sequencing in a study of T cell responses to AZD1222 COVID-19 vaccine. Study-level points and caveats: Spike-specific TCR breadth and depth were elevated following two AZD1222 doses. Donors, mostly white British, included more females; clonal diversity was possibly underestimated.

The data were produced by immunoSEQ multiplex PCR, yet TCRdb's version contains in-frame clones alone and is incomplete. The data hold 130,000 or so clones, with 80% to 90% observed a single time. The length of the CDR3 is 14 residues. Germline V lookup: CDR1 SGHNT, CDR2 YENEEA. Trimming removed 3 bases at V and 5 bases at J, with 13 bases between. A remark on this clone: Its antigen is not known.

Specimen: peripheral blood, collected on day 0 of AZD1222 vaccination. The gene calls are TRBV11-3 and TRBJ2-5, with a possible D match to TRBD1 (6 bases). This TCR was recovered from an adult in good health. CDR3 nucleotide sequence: TGTGCCAGCAGCTTCGCCAGGGGCCCGGAGACCCAGTACTTC. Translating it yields CASSFARGPETQYF. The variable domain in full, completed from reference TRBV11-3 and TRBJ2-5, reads EAGVVQSPRYKIIEKKQPVAFWCNPISGHNTLYWYLQNLGQGPELLIRYENEEAVDDSQLPKDRFSAERLKGVDSTLKIQPAELGDSAVYLCASSFARGPETQYFGPGTRLLVL.